This passage covers 14 T cell receptor beta chains from one sample sequenced in a study of early T cells in non-severe SARS-CoV-2 infection. TCRdb processed the 5' RACE reads anew with MiXCR; each CDR3 protein has one entry. The sample consists of around 93,000 distinct CDR3 sequences, more than 10% of them appearing once. The sample consisted of whole blood, taken at baseline. The receptors were gathered from an adult who was a healthcare worker with PCR-confirmed SARS-CoV-2 infection or an uninfected control (not recorded which).

This clonotype has more than one count but fewer than ten. The J gene is TRBJ2-2, the V gene TRBV28; a weak D match, TRBD2 (5 bases). Trimming removed 3 bases at V and 7 bases at J, with 9 bases between. The CDR3 sequence is 13 residues long. The germline gives CDR1 MDHEN, CDR2 SYDVKM. CDR3 sequence (DNA): TGTGCCAGCAGTTTGTACGGGAACGGGGAGCTGTTTTTT. This codes for CASSLYGNGELFF.

The chain links TRBV20-1 to TRBJ2-1, with 8 nucleotides matching TRBD1. CDR3 size: 16 residues. The germline gives CDR1 DFQATT, CDR2 SNEGSKA (reference sequence). The trim removed 7 bases at V and 5 bases at J, leaving 16 bases unmatched. CDR3 protein: CSVGQGLLRGNNEQFF. CDR3 sequence (DNA): TGCAGTGTCGGACAGGGCTTGCTGAGGGGGAACAATGAGCAGTTCTTC.

This clonotype was seen repeatedly, ten times or more. The CDR3 DNA is TGTGCCAGCAGCTTATCCGGGCCTGGCAATGAGCAGTTCTTC. This codes for CASSLSGPGNEQFF. This sequence joins TRBV13 and TRBJ2-1, with D unclear. Trimming took 2 bases from V and 6 from J, leaving 11 bases between them. Germline V gene data show CDR1 as PRHDT and CDR2 as FYEKMQ (reference sequence). This CDR3 comprises 14 residues.

V is TRBV7-6 and J is TRBJ2-5, with D maybe TRBD2 (5 bases). The CDR3 consists of 13 residues. Deletions cut 6 bases from V and 5 bases from J, with 13 bases between. Germline CDR1 SGHVS, CDR2 FNYEAQ. The CDR3 DNA sequence: TGTGCCAGCAGTCATACTTGGGAGGAGACCCAGTACTTC. Its translation is CASSHTWEETQYF.

There are many counts of this clonotype. V and J are TRBV24-1 and TRBJ1-5; a weak D match, TRBD1 (5 bases). Germline CDR1 KGHDR, CDR2 SFDVKD. V lost 5 bases to trimming and J lost 3 bases, with 10 bases between them. The CDR3 consists of 14 residues. The CDR3, as DNA: TGTGCCACCAGTGCTGGGGGATACAATCAGCCCCAGCATTTT. This sequence encodes CATSAGGYNQPQHF.

This clonotype was observed at least ten times. This chain joins TRBV5-1 and TRBJ1-6, with 8 nucleotides matching TRBD1. Germline V gives CDR1 SGHRS, CDR2 YFSETQ. The CDR3 extends over 16 amino acids. Trimming took 2 bases from V and 0 from J; bases not matched to a gene: 1. Written as DNA, the CDR3 is TGCGCCAGCAGCTTAACAGGGGGCTCCTATAATTCACCCCTCCACTTT. It is translated as CASSLTGGSYNSPLHF. Supplemented by reference TRBV5-1 and TRBJ1-6, the full variable domain reads KAGVTQTPRYLIKTRGQQVTLSCSPISGHRSVSWYQQTPGQGLQFLFEYFSETQRNKGNFPGRFSGRQFSNSRSEMNVSTLELGDSALYLCASSLTGGSYNSPLHFGNGTRLTVT.

V usage is TRBV5-8 and J usage is TRBJ2-7; no firm D call. The CDR3 totals 14 residues. Trimming cost V 3 bases and J 4 bases, with 14 bases left between them. Germline-derived CDR1 and CDR2 are SGHTS and YDEGEE. The chain's CDR3 is CASSSASPVYEQYF. The CDR3 coding sequence is TGTGCCAGCAGCTCGGCCTCTCCAGTATACGAGCAGTACTTC. The full variable domain, in which reference TRBV5-8 and TRBJ2-7 provide the parts outside the CDR3, is EAGVTQSPTHLIKTRGQQATLRCSPISGHTSVYWYQQALGLGLQFLLWYDEGEERNRGNFPPRFSGRQFPNYSSELNVNALELEDSALYLCASSSASPVYEQYFGPGTRLTVT.

The table lists this clonotype with a few counts. The chain employs TRBV7-3 and TRBJ1-2; D not certain. The length of the CDR3 is 12 residues. In germline, CDR1 is SGHTA, CDR2 FQGTGA. V was clipped by 1 base and J by 9 bases, with 9 bases between them. In DNA, the CDR3 is TGTGCCAGCAGCTTAAGACTGGGGAGCTACACCTTC. It translates to CASSLRLGSYTF.

This clonotype has more than one count but fewer than ten. The chain joins TRBV11-2 to TRBJ1-5; maybe TRBD1 (5 bases). The CDR3 sequence is 15 residues long. Germline assignment: CDR1 SGHAT and CDR2 FQNNGV. Trimming left V 2 bases short and J 4 bases short, with 12 bases between. CDR3 nucleotides: TGTGCCAGCAGCTTACAACGGGGGTTTAATCAGCCCCAGCATTTT. It is translated as CASSLQRGFNQPQHF.

This clonotype was seen more than once but under ten times. V gene TRBV2 combines with J gene TRBJ2-1; 13 bases are shared with TRBD2. V was pared by 7 bases and J by 15 bases, with 12 bases of the junction left unmatched. In germline, CDR1 is SNHLY, CDR2 FYNNEI. The CDR3 loop spans 14 amino acids. CDR3 loop: CASTPGTSGTGRFF. In DNA form, the CDR3 reads TGTGCCAGCACCCCCGGGACTAGCGGGACGGGCAGGTTCTTC.

In this sample, this clonotype turned up a few times. The chain links TRBV9 to TRBJ1-2; D remains unclear. V was trimmed by 0 bases and J by 4 bases, leaving 10 bases between them. Germline V gives CDR1 SGDLS, CDR2 YYNGEE. There are 14 residues in the CDR3. In nucleotides, the CDR3 is TGTGCCAGCAGCGTAGCTACAGCGTCCTATGGCTACACCTTC. This translates into CASSVATASYGYTF.

The V and J genes are TRBV18 and TRBJ2-1; TRBD2 aligns across 11 bases. Germline V gene data show CDR1 as KGHSH and CDR2 as LQKENI. V lost 5 bases, J lost 8 bases, and 11 bases stayed unmatched. The CDR3 spans 16 residues. CDR3 protein: CASSIETGTSGYEQFF. The CDR3 coding sequence is TGTGCCAGCTCAATCGAGACCGGGACTAGCGGATATGAGCAGTTCTTC.

This clonotype was recorded at least ten times. The V and J genes are TRBV28 and TRBJ1-2, with TRBD1 matching 8 bases. V was pared by 6 bases and J by 4 bases, with 10 bases of the junction left unmatched. Germline values: CDR1 MDHEN, CDR2 SYDVKM. The CDR3 contains 15 residues. CDR3: CASRFLSGGVYGYTF. The CDR3 region has the DNA TGTGCCAGCAGGTTCTTATCAGGGGGCGTCTATGGCTACACCTTC.

The genes are TRBV27 and TRBJ2-7; D may be TRBD1 (6 bases). CDR3 length equals 14 residues. Germline V gives CDR1 MNHEY, CDR2 SMNVEV (reference sequence). Trimming left V 6 bases short and J 0 bases short, with 12 bases between. The CDR3 spells CASRELGGSYEQYF. CDR3 bases: TGTGCCAGCAGAGAGCTAGGGGGCTCCTACGAGCAGTACTTC.